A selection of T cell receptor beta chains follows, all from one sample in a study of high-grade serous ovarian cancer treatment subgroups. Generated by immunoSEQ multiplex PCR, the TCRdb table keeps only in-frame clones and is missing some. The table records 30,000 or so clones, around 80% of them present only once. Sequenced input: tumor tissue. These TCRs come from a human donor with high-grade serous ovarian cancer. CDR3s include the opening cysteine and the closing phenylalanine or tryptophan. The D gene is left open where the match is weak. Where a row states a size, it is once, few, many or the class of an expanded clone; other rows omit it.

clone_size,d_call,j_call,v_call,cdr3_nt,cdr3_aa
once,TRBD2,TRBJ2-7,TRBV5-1,TGCGCCAGCAGCTACTCCTCCGGGACGGCTAGCGGGAGCTCCTACGAGCAGTACTTC,CASSYSSGTASGSSYEQYF
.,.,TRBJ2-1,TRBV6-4,TGTGCCAGCAGTGACTCCCCGGGGGAGTACAATGAGCAGTTCTTC,CASSDSPGEYNEQFF
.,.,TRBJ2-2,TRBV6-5,TGTGCCAGCAGTTACGGGACAACTAACACCGGGGAGCTGTTTTTT,CASSYGTTNTGELFF
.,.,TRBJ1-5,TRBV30,TGTGCCTGGAGTGTATGGAGAGGTCAGCCCCAGCATTTT,CAWSVWRGQPQHF
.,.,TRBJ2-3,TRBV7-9,TGTGCCAGCAGCCCTCTGGGCTACCCCTATACGCAGTATTTT,CASSPLGYPYTQYF
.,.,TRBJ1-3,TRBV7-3,TGTGCCAGCAGCTTAAGTTCAGGGTTTGGAAACACCATATATTTT,CASSLSSGFGNTIYF
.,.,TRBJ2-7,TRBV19,TGTGCCAGTAGTATAGGCACAGGGCTTCCCTACGAGCAGTACTTC,CASSIGTGLPYEQYF
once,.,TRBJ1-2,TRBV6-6,TGTGCCAGCAAGGGGAGGTATGGCTACACCTTC,CASKGRYGYTF
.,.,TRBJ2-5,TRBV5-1,TGCGCCAGCAGCCCGGTCCGGAACGGCCAAGAGACCCAGTACTTC,CASSPVRNGQETQYF
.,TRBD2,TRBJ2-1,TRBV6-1,TGTGCCAGCAGTAATAGCGGGAGTGTGGGAAATGAGCAGTTCTTC,CASSNSGSVGNEQFF
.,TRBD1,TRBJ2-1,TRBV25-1,TGTGCCAGCAGCCGCTACGGAGGGACAGGGACGTTCTTC,CASSRYGGTGTFF
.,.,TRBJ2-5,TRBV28,TGTGCCAGCAGTTTAGCCGTCCCGGAAGAGACCCAGTACTTC,CASSLAVPEETQYF
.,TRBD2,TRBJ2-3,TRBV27,TGTGCCAGCAGTCGACTAGCGGGAGGGTCAGATACGCAGTATTTT,CASSRLAGGSDTQYF
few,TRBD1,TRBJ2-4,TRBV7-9,TGTGCCAGCAGCTCCACTAGGGACAGGGGACCCGAAAACATTCAGTACTTC,CASSSTRDRGPENIQYF
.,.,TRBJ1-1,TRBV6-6,TGTGCCAGCATAAGACAGGAGATCACTGAAGCTTTCTTT,CASIRQEITEAFF
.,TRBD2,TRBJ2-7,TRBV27,TGTGCCAGCAGTTTACGGGCTAGCGGGAGTCTTGAGCAGTACTTC,CASSLRASGSLEQYF
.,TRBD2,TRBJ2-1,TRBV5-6,TGTGCCAGCAGCTACGGACTAGCCCCATACAATGAGCAGTTCTTC,CASSYGLAPYNEQFF
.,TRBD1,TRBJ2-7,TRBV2,TGTGCCAGCAGGGGACAGGGAGTAGGCGAGCAGTACTTC,CASRGQGVGEQYF
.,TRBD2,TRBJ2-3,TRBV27,TGTGCCAGCAGGCTAGCGGGAGGAAGTCTGTTCACAGATACGCAGTATTTT,CASRLAGGSLFTDTQYF
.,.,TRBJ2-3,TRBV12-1,TGTGCCAGCAGAACCATCATCCCTTCTTTTAGGGGTACGCAGTATTTT,CASRTIIPSFRGTQYF
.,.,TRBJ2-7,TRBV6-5,TGTGCCAGCAGTCGGACTGGGCCGTACGAGCAGTACTTC,CASSRTGPYEQYF
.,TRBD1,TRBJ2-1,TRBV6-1,TGTGCCAGCAGTGGAGGGACAGGGGCACACAATGAGCAGTTCTTC,CASSGGTGAHNEQFF
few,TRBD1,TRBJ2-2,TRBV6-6,TGTGCCAGCGGGACAGCGAACACCGGGGAGCTGTTTTTT,CASGTANTGELFF
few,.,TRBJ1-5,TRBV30,TGTGCCTGGAGTGAGGGCCATCAGCCCCAGCATTTT,CAWSEGHQPQHF
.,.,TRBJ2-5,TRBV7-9,TGTGCCAGCAGCTTACGGCTAGAGGAGACCCAGTACTTC,CASSLRLEETQYF
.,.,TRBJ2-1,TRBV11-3,TGTGCCAGCAGCTGGGACGGACGGTCCTACAATGAGCAGTTCTTC,CASSWDGRSYNEQFF
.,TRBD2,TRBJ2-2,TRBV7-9,TGTGCCAGCAGCCCGCGGGGGCGGGGGGTCACCGGGGAGCTGTTTTTT,CASSPRGRGVTGELFF
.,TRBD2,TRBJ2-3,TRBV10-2,TGCGCCAGCAGTGAGGATACTAGCGGGATATCAGATACGCAGTATTTT,CASSEDTSGISDTQYF
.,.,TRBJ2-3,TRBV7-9,TGTGCCAGCAGCTTAGGACGAAGAGATACGCAGTATTTT,CASSLGRRDTQYF
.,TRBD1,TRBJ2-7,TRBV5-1,TGCGCCAGCAGCCCTACAGGGGCCTACGAGCAGTACTTC,CASSPTGAYEQYF
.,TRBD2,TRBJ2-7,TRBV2,TGTGCCAGCGGGACTAGCGGGGCCTACGAGCAGTACTTC,CASGTSGAYEQYF
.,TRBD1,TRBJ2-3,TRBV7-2,TGTGCCAGCAGCTCTAGACAGGGTTTAGGTACAGATACGCAGTATTTT,CASSSRQGLGTDTQYF
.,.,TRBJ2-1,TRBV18,TGTGCCAGCTCACCTCTCTCGGGGGCGGAGCAGTTCTTC,CASSPLSGAEQFF
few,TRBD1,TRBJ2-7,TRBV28,TGTGCCAGCAGTGCCCGGAGGACAGGGGGCTACGAGCAGTACTTC,CASSARRTGGYEQYF
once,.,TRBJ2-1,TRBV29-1,TGCAGCGTTGTTCGGGGCAACCGAGATGAGCAGTTCTTC,CSVVRGNRDEQFF
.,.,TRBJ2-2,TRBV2,TGTGCCAGCAGTCAGTCACGGCAGTACACCGGGGAGCTGTTTTTT,CASSQSRQYTGELFF
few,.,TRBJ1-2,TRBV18,TGTGCCAGCTCACCTCAGGTAGACTATGGCTACACCTTC,CASSPQVDYGYTF
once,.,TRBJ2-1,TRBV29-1,TGCAGCGTGCCCCCCCGAACGGGAGATGGCGATGAGCAGTTCTTC,CSVPPRTGDGDEQFF
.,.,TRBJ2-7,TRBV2,TGTGCCAGCAGCTCAAGACCCTATCGACAGCCCGAGCAGTACTTC,CASSSRPYRQPEQYF
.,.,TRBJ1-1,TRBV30,TGTGCCTGGAGGATAAGGGTAACTGAAGCTTTCTTT,CAWRIRVTEAFF
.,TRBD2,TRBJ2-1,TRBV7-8,TGTGCCAGCAGCACAATAGCGGGACGCTCCTACAATGAGCAGTTCTTC,CASSTIAGRSYNEQFF
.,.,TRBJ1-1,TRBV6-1,TGTGCCAGCAGGGGCGGGGGTTGGACTGAAGCTTTCTTT,CASRGGGWTEAFF
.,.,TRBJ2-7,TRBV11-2,TGTGCCAGCAGCTTAGAAGGGGACTTCCTAAACGAGCAGTACTTC,CASSLEGDFLNEQYF
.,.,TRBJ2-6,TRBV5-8,TGTGCCAGCAGCTTGCAATATGTAGCCTCTGGGGCCAACGTCCTGACTTTC,CASSLQYVASGANVLTF
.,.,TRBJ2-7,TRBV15,TGTGCCACCAGCAGAGAGCCGTCTTTCGAGCAGTACTTC,CATSREPSFEQYF
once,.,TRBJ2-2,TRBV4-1,TGCGCCAGCAGTGTTCTTACCAACACCGGGGAGCTGTTTTTT,CASSVLTNTGELFF
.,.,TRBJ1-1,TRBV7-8,TGTGCCAGCAGCTTAGTATCGGGCTTGAACACTGAAGCTTTCTTT,CASSLVSGLNTEAFF
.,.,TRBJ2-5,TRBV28,TGTGCCAGCAGATCCACAGGGCCGGAGACCCAGTACTTC,CASRSTGPETQYF
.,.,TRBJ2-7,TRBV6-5,TGTGCCAGCAGTCCACGGACAGCGTGGATGCAGTACTTC,CASSPRTAWMQYF
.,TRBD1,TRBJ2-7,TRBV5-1,TGCGCCAGCAGCGGCCGGGACAGGGGAAACTACGAGCAGTACTTC,CASSGRDRGNYEQYF
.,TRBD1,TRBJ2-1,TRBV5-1,TGCGCCAGCAGCATGGGACAGGGACGCTACAATGAGCAGTTCTTC,CASSMGQGRYNEQFF
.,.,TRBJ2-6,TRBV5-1,TGCGCCAGCGACCCGGGACATTTATCTGGGGCCAACGTCCTGACTTTC,CASDPGHLSGANVLTF